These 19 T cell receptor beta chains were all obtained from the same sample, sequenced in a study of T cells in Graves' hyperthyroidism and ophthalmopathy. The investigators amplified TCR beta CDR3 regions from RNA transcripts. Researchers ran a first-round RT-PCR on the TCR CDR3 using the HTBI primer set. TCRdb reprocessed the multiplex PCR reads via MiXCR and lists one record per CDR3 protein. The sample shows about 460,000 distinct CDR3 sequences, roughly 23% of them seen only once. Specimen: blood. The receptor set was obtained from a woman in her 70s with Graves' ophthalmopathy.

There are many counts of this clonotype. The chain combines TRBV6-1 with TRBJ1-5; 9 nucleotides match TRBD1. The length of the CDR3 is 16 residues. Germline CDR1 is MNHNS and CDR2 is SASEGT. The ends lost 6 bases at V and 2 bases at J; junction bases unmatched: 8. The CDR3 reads CASRRDRARGNQPQHF. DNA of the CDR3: TGTGCCAGCAGAAGGGACAGGGCCCGAGGCAATCAGCCCCAGCATTTT.

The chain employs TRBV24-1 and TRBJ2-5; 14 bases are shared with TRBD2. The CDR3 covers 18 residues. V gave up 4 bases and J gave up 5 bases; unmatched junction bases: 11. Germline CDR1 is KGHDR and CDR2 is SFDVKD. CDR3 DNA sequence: TGTGCCACCAGTGAGCGACGGACTAGCGGGAGGCCCGGGGAGACCCAGTACTTC. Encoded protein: CATSERRTSGRPGETQYF.

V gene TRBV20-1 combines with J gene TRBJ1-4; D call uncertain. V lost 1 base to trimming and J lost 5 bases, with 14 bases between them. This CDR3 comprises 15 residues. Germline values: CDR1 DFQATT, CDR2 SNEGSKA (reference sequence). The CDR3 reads CSARAHTSTNEKLFF. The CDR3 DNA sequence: TGCAGTGCTAGAGCCCACACCAGCACGAATGAAAAACTGTTTTTT.

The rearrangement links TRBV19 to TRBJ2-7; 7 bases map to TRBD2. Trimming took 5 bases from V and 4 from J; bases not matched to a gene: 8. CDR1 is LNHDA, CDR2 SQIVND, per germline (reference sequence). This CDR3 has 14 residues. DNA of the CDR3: TGTGCCAGTAGTGTGCGGGAGTATTCGTACGAGCAGTACTTC. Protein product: CASSVREYSYEQYF.

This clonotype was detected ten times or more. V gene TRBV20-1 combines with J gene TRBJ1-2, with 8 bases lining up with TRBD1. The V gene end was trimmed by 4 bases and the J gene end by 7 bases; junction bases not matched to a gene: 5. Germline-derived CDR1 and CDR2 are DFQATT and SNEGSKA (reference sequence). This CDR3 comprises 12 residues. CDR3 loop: CSAMRDRFGYTF. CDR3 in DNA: TGCAGTGCTATGCGGGACAGGTTTGGCTACACCTTC.

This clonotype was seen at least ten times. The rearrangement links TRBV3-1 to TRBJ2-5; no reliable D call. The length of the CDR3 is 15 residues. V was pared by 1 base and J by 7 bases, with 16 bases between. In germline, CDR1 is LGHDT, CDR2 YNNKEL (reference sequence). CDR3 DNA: TGTGCCAGCAGCCAAGGTCCCACCATCTCAGGGACCCAGTACTTC. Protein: CASSQGPTISGTQYF.

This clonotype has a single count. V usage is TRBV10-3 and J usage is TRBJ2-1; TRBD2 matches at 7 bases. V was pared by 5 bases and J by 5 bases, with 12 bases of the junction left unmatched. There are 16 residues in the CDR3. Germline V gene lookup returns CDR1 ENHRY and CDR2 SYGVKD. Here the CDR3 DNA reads TGTGCCATCAGTCTTATCGCAGCGGGATCCCACAATGAGCAGTTCTTC. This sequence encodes CAISLIAAGSHNEQFF.

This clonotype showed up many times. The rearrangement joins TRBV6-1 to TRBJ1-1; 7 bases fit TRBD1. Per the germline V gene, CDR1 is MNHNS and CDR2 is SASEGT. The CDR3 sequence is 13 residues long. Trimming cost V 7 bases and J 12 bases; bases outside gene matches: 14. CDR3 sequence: CASILEEGARSFF. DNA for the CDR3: TGTGCCAGCATCCTCGAGGAGGGGGCGAGATCTTTCTTT.

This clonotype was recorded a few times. The CDR3 sequence is CSARDFTQSSYEQYF. The CDR3 DNA reads as TGCAGTGCTAGAGACTTCACACAGAGCTCCTACGAGCAGTACTTC. The chain links TRBV20-1 to TRBJ2-7, with D unclear. Trimming left V 0 bases short and J 0 bases short, with 12 bases between. The CDR3 extends over 15 amino acids. Germline V CDR1 and CDR2: DFQATT, SNEGSKA (reference sequence).

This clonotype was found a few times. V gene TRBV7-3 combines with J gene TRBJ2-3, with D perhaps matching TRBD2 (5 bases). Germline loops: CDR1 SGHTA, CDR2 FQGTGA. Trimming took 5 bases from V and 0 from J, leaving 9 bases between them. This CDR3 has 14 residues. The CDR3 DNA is TGTGCCAGCAGCACCGGGATTAGCACAGATACGCAGTATTTT. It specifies CASSTGISTDTQYF.

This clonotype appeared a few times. CDR3 bases: TGCAGTGCTAGGGTTGCAGGTTCGACTGAAGCTTTCTTT. It yields the protein CSARVAGSTEAFF. The chain has TRBV20-1 and TRBJ1-1, with no clear D. CDR3 length equals 13 residues. V lost 3 bases, J lost 5 bases, and 13 bases lay in between. Germline V lookup: CDR1 DFQATT, CDR2 SNEGSKA (reference sequence).

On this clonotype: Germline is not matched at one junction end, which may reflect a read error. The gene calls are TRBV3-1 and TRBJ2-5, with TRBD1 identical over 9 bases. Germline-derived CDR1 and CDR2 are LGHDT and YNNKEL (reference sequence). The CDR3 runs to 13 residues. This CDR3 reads CASSPNFRDRVDF. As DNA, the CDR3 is TGTGCCAGCAGCCCGAACTTTCGGGACAGGGTTGACTTC.

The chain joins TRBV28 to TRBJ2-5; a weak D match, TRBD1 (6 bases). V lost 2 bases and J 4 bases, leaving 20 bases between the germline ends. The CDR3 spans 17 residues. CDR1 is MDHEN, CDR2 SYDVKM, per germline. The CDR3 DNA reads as TGTGCCAGCAGTTTACACCCCACAGGGACCCAGAGAGAGACCCAGTACTTC. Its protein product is CASSLHPTGTQRETQYF.

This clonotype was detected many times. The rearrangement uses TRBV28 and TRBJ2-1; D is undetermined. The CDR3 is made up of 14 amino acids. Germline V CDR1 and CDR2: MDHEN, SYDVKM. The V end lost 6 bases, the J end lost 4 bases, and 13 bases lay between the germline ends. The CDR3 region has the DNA TGTGCCAGCAGAAAGGAGTGGTCTTACAATGAGCAGTTCTTC. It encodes CASRKEWSYNEQFF.

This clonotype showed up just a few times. The CDR3 DNA is TGCAGTGCTAGGAGTTGGGCAGATACGCAGTATTTT. It encodes CSARSWADTQYF. The chain links TRBV20-1 to TRBJ2-3; D ambiguous. This CDR3 comprises 12 residues. V dropped 3 bases and J dropped 4 bases, with 8 bases sitting between them. Germline CDR1 is DFQATT and CDR2 is SNEGSKA (reference sequence).

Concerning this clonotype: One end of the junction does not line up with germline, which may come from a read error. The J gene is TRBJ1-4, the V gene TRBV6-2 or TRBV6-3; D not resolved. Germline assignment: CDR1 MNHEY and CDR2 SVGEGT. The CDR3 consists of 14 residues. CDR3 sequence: CACSGLRHNEKLFF. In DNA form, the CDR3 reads TGTGCCTGCAGTGGACTGCGTCACAATGAAAAACTGTTTTTT.

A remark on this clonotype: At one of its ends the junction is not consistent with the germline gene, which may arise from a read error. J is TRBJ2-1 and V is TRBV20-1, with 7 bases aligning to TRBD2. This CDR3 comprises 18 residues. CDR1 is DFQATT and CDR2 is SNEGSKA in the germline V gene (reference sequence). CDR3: CSARDPRGGRRSYSEQFF. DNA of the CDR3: TGCAGTGCTAGAGATCCACGGGGCGGGAGACGTTCCTACAGTGAGCAGTTCTTC.

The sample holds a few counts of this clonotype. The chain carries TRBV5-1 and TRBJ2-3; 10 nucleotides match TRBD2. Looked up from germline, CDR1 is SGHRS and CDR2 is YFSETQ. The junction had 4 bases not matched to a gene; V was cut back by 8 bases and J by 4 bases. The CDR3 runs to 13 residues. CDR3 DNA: TGCGCCAGAAACGGACTAGCGGCAGATACGCAGTATTTT. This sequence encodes CARNGLAADTQYF.

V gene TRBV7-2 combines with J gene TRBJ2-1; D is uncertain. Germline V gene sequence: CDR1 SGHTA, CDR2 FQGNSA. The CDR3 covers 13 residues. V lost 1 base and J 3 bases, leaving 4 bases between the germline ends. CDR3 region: CASSLVYYNEQFF. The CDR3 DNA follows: TGTGCCAGCAGCTTAGTCTACTACAATGAGCAGTTCTTC. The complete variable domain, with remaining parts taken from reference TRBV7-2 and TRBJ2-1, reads GAGVSQSPSNKVTEKGKDVELRCDPISGHTALYWYRQSLGQGLEFLIYFQGNSAPDKSGLPSDRFSAERTGGSVSTLTIQRTQQEDSAVYLCASSLVYYNEQFFGPGTRLTVL.